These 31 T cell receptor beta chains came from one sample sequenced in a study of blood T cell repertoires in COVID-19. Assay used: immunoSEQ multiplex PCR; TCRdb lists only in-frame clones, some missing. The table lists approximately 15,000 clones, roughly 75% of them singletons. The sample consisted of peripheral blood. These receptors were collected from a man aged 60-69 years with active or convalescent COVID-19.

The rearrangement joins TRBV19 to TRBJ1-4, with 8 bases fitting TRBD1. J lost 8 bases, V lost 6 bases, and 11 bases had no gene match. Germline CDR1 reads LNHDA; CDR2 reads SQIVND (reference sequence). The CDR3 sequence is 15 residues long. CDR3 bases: TGTGCCAGTAGCCGGGCGGGACAGGATAACGAAAAACTGTTTTTT. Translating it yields CASSRAGQDNEKLFF.

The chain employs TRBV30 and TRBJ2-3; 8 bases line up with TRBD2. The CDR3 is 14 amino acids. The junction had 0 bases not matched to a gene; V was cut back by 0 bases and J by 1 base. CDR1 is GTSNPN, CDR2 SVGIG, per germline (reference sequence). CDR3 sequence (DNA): TGTGCCTGGAGTGTAGCGGGGGGCACAGATACGCAGTATTTT. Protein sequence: CAWSVAGGTDTQYF.

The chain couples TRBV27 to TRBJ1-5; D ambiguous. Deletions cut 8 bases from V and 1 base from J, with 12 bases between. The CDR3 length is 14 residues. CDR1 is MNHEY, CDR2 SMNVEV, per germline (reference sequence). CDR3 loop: CASWRDGSNQPQHF. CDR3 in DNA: TGTGCCAGCTGGAGAGACGGGAGCAATCAGCCCCAGCATTTT.

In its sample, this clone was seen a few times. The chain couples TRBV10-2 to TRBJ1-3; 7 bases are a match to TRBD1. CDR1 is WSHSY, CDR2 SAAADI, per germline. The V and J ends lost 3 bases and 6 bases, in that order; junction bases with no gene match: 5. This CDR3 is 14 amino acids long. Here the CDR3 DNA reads TGCGCCAGCAGTGACCGACAGGGACAAAACACCATATATTTT. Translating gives CASSDRQGQNTIYF.

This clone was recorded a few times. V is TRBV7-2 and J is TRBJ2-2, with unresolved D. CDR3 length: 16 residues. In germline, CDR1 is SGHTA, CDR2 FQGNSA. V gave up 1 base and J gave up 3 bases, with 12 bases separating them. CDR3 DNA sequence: TGTGCCAGCAGCTTAGTTGGAGCCTGGGACACCGGGGAGCTGTTTTTT. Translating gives CASSLVGAWDTGELFF.

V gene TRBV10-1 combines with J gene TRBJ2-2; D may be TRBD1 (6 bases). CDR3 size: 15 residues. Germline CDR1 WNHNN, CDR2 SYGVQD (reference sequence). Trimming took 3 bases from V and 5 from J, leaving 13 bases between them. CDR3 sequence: CASSDHRVGTGELFF. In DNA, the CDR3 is TGCGCCAGCAGTGACCACAGGGTGGGGACCGGGGAGCTGTTTTTT.

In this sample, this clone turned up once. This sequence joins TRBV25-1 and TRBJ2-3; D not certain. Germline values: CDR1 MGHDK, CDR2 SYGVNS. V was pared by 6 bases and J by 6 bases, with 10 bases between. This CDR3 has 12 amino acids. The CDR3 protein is CASSPGLDTQYF. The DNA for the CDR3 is TGTGCCAGCAGCCCGGGTTTGGATACGCAGTATTTT.

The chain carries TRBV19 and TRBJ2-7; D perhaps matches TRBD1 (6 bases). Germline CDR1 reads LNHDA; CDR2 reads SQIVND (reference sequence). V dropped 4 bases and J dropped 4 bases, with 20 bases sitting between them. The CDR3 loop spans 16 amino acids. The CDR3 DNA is TGTGCCAGTAGTAGTCCCCCGGCCAGGGGAGAGTACGAGCAGTACTTC. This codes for CASSSPPARGEYEQYF.

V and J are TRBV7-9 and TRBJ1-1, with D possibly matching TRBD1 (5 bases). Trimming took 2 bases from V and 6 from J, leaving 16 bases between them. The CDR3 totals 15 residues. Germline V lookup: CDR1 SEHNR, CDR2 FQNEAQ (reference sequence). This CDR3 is CASSLNLGGAAEAFF. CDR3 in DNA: TGTGCCAGCAGCTTAAATTTGGGGGGAGCGGCTGAAGCTTTCTTT.

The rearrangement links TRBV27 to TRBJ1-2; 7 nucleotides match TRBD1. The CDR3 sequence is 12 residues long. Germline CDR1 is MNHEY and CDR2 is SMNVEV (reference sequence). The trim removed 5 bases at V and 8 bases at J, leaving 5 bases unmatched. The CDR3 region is CASSPRQGGYTF. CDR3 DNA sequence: TGTGCCAGCAGTCCCCGACAGGGAGGCTACACCTTC.

CDR3 residues: CSVEGEYEQYF. The CDR3 nucleotides are TGCAGCGTTGAAGGAGAGTACGAGCAGTACTTC. The rearrangement uses TRBV29-1 and TRBJ2-7; D remains unclear. Per the germline V gene, CDR1 is SQVTM and CDR2 is ANQGSEA. V was shortened by 1 base and J by 4 bases, with 5 bases between the two germline ends. This CDR3 spans 11 amino acids.

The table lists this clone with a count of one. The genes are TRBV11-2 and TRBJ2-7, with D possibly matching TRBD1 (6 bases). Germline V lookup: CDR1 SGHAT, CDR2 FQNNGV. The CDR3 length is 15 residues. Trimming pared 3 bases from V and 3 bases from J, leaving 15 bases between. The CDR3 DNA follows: TGTGCCAGCAGCTTTTGGACAGTTGGGAACTACGAGCAGTACTTC. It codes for CASSFWTVGNYEQYF.

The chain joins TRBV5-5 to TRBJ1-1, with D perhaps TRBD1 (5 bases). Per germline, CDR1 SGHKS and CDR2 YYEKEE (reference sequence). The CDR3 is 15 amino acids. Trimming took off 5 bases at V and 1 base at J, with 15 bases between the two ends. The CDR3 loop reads CASRRGKEQNTEAFF. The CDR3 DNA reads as TGTGCCAGCAGGCGGGGGAAGGAACAGAACACTGAAGCTTTCTTT. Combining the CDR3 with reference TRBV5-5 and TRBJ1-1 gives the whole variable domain DAGVTQSPTHLIKTRGQQVTLRCSPISGHKSVSWYQQVLGQGPQFIFQYYEKEERGRGNFPDRFSARQFPNYSSELNVNALLLGDSALYLCASRRGKEQNTEAFFGQGTRLTVV.

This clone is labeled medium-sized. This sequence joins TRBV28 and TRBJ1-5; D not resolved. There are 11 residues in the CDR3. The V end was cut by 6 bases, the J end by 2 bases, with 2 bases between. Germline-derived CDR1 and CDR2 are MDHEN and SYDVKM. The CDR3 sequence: CASSGNQPQHF. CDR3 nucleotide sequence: TGTGCCAGCAGCGGCAATCAGCCCCAGCATTTT.

Here the CDR3 reads CASSTTASNYGYTF. The CDR3 DNA reads as TGTGCCAGCAGTACGACAGCTTCTAACTATGGCTACACCTTC. The V call is TRBV6-5, the J call TRBJ1-2; TRBD1 might be the D (5 bases). V dropped 5 bases and J dropped 0 bases, with 10 bases sitting between them. Germline-derived CDR1 and CDR2 are MNHEY and SVGAGI. This CDR3 region has 14 residues.

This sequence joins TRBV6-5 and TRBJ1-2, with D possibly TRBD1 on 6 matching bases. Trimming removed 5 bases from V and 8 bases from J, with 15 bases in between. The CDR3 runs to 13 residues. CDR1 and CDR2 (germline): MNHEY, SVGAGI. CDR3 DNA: TGTGCCAGCAGTCTTGGACAGAGGATCGGCTACACCTTC. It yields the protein CASSLGQRIGYTF.

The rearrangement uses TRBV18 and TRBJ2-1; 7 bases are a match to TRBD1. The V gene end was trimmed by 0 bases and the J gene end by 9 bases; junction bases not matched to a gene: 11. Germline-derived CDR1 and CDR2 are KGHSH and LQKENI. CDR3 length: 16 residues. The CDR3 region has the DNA TGTGCCAGCTCACCACCGGCCACAGGGGCGCCTGGTGAGCAGTTCTTC. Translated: CASSPPATGAPGEQFF.

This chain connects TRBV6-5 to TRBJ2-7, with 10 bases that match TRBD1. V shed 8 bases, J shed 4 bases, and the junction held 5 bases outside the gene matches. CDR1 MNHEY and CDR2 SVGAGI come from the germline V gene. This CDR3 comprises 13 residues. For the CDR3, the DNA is TGTGCCAGCGGGGGGGACAGGGGTTACGAGCAGTACTTC. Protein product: CASGGDRGYEQYF.

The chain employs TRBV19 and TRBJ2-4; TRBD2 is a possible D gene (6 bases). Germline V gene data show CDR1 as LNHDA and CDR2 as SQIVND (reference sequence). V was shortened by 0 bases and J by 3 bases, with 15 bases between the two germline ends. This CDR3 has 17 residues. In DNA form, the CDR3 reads TGTGCCAGTAGTATAGATCTGAGGAGGGAGAGCAAAAACATTCAGTACTTC. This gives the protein CASSIDLRRESKNIQYF. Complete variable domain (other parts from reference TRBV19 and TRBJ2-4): DGGITQSPKYLFRKEGQNVTLSCEQNLNHDAMYWYRQDPGQGLRLIYYSQIVNDFQKGDIAEGYSVSREKKESFPLTVTSAQKNPTAFYLCASSIDLRRESKNIQYFGAGTRLSVL.

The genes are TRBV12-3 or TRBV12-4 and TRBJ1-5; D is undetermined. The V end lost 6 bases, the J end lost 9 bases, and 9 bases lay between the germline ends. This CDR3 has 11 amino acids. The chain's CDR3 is CASSRSVPQHF. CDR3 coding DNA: TGTGCCAGCAGCCGTTCCGTGCCCCAGCATTTT.

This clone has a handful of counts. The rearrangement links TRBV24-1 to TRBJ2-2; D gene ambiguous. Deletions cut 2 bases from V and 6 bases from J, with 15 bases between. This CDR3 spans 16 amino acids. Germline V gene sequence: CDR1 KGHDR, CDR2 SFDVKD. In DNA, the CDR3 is TGTGCCACCAGTGATTATGGTAGCTTGAATGCCGGGGAGCTGTTTTTT. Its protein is CATSDYGSLNAGELFF.

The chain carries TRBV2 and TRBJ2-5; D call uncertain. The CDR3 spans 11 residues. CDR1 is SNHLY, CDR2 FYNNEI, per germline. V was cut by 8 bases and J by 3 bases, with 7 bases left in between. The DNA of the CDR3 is TGTGCCAGCTCTCAGGAAGAGACCCAGTACTTC. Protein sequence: CASSQEETQYF.

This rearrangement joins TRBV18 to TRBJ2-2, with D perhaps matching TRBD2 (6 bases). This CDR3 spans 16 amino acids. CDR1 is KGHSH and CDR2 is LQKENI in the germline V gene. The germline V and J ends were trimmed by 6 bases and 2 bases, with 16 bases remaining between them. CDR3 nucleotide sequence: TGTGCCAGCTCTCCTAACCGGGACTCAAACACCGGGGAGCTGTTTTTT. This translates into CASSPNRDSNTGELFF. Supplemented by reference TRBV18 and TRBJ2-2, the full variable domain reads NAGVMQNPRHLVRRRGQEARLRCSPMKGHSHVYWYRQLPEEGLKFMVYLQKENIIDESGMPKERFSAEFPKEGPSILRIQQVVRGDSAAYFCASSPNRDSNTGELFFGEGSRLTVL.

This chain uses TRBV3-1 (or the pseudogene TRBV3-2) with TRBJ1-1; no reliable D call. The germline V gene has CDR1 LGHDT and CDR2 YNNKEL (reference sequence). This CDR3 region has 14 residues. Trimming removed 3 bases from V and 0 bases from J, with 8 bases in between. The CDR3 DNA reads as TGTGCCAGCAGCCAGCTGACACTGAACACTGAAGCTTTCTTT. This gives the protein CASSQLTLNTEAFF.

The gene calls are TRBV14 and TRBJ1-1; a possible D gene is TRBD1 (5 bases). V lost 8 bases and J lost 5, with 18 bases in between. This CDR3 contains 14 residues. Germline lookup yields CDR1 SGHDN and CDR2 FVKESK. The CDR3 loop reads CASSYLPGGTEAFF. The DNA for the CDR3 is TGTGCCAGCTCCTATCTACCCGGGGGAACTGAAGCTTTCTTT.

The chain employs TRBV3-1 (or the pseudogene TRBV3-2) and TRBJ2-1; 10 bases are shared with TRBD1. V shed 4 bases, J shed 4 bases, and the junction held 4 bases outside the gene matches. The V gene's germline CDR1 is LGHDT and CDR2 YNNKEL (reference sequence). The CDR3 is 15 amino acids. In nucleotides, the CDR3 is TGTGCCAGCAGCCGGGACAGGGGAGTGTACAATGAGCAGTTCTTC. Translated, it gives CASSRDRGVYNEQFF.

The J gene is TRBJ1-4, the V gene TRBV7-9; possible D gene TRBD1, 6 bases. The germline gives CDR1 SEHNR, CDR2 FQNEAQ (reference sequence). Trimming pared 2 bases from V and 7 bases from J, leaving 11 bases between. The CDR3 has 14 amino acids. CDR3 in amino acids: CASSLSQGTEKLFF. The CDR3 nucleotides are TGTGCCAGCAGCTTATCTCAGGGGACTGAAAAACTGTTTTTT. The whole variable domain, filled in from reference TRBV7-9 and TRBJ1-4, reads DTGVSQNPRHKITKRGQNVTFRCDPISEHNRLYWYRQTLGQGPEFLTYFQNEAQLEKSRLLSDRFSAERPKGSFSTLEIQRTEQGDSAMYLCASSLSQGTEKLFFGSGTQLSVL.

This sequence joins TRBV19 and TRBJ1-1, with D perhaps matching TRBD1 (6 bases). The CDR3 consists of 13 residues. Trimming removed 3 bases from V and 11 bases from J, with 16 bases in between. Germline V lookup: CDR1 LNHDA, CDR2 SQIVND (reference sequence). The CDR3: CASSIRAQGEAFF. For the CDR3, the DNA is TGTGCCAGTAGTATTAGGGCACAGGGCGAGGCTTTCTTT.

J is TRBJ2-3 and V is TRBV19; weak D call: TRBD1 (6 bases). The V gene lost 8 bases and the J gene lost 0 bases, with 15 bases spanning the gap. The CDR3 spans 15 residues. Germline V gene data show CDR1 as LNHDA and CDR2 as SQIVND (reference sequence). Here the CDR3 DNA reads TGTGCCAGTGGGGTCAGGGGAGTGAGCACAGATACGCAGTATTTT. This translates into CASGVRGVSTDTQYF.

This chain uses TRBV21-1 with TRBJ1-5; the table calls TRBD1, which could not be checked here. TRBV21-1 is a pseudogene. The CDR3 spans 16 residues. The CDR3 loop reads CASSKLTRTCNQPQHF. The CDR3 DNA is TGTGCCAGCAGCAAATTGACAAGAACTTGCAATCAGCCCCAGCATTTT.

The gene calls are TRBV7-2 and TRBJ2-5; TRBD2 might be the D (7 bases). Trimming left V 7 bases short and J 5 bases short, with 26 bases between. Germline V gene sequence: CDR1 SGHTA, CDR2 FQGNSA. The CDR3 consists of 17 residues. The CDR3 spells CASMLGGGPGVRETQYF. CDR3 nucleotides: TGTGCCAGCATGTTAGGGGGAGGGCCTGGGGTCAGGGAGACCCAGTACTTC.